This TCR beta chain came from a study of blood T cell repertoires in COVID-19. TCRdb's table, derived via immunoSEQ multiplex PCR, lists solely in-frame clones and lacks some. The profile covers roughly 250,000 clones, with 70% to 90% appearing a single time and about 4.1% taken by the ten largest. This CDR3 comprises 15 residues. Trimming cost V 5 bases and J 3 bases, with 14 bases left between them. Germline V lookup: CDR1 MDHEN, CDR2 SYDVKM. Participants were aged about 18 to 89 years from 20 to 30 US areas. The V call is TRBV28, the J call TRBJ1-5, with D tentatively TRBD1 (6 bases). The clonotype was recovered from a woman in her 30s who had recovered from COVID-19. Material for sequencing was PBMCs or T cells enriched from blood (not recorded which). CDR3 DNA sequence: TGTGCCAGCAGTCTCCAGGGGATAGCCAATCAGCCCCAGCATTTT. Protein sequence: CASSLQGIANQPQHF.